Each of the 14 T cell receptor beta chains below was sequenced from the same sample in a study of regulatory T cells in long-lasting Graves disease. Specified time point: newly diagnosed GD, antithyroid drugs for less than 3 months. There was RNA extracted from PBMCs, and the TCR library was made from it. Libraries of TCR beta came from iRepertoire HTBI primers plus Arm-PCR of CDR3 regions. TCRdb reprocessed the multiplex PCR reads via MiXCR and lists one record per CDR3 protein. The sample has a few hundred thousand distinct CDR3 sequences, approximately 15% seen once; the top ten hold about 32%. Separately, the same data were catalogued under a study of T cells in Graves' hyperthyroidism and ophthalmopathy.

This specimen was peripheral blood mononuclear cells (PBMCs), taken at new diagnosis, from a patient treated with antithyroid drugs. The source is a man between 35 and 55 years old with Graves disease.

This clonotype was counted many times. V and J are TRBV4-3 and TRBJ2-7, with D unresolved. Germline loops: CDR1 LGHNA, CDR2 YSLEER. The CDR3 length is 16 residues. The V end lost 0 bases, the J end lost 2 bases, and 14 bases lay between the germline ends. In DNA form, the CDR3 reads TGCGCCAGCAGCCAAGATCGTGGAGACCCCGCCTACGAGCAGTACTTC. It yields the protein CASSQDRGDPAYEQYF.

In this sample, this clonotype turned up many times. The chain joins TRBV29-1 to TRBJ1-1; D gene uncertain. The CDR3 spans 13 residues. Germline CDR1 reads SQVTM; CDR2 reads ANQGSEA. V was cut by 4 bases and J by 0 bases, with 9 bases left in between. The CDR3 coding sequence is TGCAGCGTTGGACAAAGAATGAACACTGAAGCTTTCTTT. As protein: CSVGQRMNTEAFF.

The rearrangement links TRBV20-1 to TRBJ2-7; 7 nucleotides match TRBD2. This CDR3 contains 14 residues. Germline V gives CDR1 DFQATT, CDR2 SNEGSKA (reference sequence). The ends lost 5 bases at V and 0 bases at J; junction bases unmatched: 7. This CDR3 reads CSAAVGGSSYEQYF. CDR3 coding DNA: TGCAGTGCTGCCGTCGGGGGGAGCTCCTACGAGCAGTACTTC.

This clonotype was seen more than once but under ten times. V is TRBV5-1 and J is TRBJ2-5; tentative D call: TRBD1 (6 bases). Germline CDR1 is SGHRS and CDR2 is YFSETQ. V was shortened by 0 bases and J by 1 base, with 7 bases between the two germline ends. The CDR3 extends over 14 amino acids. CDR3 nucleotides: TGCGCCAGCAGCTTGGGGGACACCCAAGAGACCCAGTACTTC. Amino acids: CASSLGDTQETQYF.

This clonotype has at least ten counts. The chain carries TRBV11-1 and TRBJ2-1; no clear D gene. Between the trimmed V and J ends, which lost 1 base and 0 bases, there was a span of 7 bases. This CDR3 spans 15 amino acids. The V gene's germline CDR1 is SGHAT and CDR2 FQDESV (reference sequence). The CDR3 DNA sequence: TGTGCCAGCAGCTTAGAGCTTGGCTCCTACAATGAGCAGTTCTTC. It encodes CASSLELGSYNEQFF.

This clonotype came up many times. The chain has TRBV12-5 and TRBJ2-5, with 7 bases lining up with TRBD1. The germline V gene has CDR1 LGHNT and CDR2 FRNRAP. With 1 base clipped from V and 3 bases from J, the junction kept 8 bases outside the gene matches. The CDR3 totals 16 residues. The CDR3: CASGLGTGQPEETQYF. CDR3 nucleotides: TGTGCTAGTGGTTTGGGGACAGGACAACCCGAAGAGACCCAGTACTTC.

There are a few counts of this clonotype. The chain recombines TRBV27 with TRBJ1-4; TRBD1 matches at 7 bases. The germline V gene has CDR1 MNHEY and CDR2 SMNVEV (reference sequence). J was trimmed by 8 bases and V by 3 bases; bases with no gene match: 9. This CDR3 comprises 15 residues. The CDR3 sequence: CASSFTAGGIEKLFF. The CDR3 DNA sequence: TGTGCCAGCAGTTTTACCGCAGGGGGAATAGAAAAACTGTTTTTT.

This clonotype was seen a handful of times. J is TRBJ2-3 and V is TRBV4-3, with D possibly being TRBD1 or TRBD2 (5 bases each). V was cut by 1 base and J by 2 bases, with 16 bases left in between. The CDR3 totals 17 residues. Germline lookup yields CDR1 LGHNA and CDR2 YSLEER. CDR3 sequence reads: CASSQGFPGPVTDTQYF. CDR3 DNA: TGCGCCAGCAGCCAAGGGTTCCCGGGACCGGTCACAGATACGCAGTATTTT.

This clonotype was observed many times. In DNA, the CDR3 is TGTGCCAGCAGTTCCCCACAATACCTAGCGAAGGGTATAAAGACCCAGTACTTC. Translation: CASSSPQYLAKGIKTQYF. The rearrangement links TRBV28 to TRBJ2-5; perhaps TRBD2 as D (6 bases). The CDR3 sequence is 18 residues long. V gave up 4 bases and J gave up 6 bases, with 27 bases separating them. From germline, CDR1 is MDHEN and CDR2 SYDVKM.

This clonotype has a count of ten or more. The CDR3, as DNA: TGTGCCAGCAGCTTAGATAGGGGGGGACGGTACAATGAGCAGTTCTTC. Translated: CASSLDRGGRYNEQFF. This chain joins TRBV7-8 and TRBJ2-1; possibly TRBD2 for D (7 bases). Germline V gene sequence: CDR1 SGHVS, CDR2 FQNEAQ. This CDR3 is 16 amino acids long. The V and J ends lost 1 base and 4 bases respectively, with 14 bases between them.

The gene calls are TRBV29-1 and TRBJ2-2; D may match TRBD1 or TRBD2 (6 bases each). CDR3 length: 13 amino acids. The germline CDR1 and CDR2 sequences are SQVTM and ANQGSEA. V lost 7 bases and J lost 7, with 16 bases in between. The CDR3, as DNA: TGCAGCGGACAGGACGCGGGGCACGGGGAGCTGTTTTTT. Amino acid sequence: CSGQDAGHGELFF.

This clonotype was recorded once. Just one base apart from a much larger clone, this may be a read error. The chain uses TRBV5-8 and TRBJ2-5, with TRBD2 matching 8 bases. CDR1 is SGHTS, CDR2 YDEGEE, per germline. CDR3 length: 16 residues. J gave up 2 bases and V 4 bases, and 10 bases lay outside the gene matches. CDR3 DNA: TGTGCCAGCAGCAGCGGAGCGGGGGCTTTTCAAGAGACCCAGTACTTC. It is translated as CASSSGAGAFQETQYF.

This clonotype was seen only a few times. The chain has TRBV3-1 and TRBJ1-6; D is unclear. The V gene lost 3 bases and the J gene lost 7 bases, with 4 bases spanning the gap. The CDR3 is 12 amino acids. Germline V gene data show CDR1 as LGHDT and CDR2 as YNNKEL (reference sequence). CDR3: CASSHRNSPLHF. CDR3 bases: TGTGCCAGCAGCCATCGAAATTCACCCCTCCACTTT.

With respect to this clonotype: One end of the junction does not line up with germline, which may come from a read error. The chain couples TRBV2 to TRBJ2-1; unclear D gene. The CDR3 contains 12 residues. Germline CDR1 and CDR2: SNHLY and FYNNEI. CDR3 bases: TGTGCCAGCAGTGAATATTGGGGTGAGCAGCTCTTC. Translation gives CASSEYWGEQLF. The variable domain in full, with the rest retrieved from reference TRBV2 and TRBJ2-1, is EPEVTQTPSHQVTQMGQEVILRCVPISNHLYFYWYRQILGQKVEFLVSFYNNEISEKSEIFDDQFSVERPDGSNFTLKIRSTKLEDSAMYFCASSEYWGEQLFGPGTRLTVL.